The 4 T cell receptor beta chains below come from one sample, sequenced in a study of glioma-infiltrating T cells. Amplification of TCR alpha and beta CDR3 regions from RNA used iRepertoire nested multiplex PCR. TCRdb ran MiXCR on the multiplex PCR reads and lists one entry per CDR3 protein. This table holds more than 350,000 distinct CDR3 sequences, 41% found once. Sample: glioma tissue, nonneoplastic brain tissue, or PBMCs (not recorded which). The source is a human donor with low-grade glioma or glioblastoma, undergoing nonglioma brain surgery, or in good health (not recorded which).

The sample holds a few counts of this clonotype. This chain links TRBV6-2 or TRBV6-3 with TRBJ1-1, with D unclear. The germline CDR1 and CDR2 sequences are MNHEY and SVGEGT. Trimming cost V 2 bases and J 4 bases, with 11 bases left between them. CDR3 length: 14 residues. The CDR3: CASSYEGGGTEAFF. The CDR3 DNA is TGTGCCAGCAGTTACGAGGGTGGAGGCACTGAAGCTTTCTTT.

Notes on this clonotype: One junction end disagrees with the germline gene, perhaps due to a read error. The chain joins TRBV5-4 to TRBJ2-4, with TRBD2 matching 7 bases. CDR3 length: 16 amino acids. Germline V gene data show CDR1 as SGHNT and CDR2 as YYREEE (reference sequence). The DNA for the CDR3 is TGTGCCAGCAGCTTGGAAGGCGGGAGAGTCGAAAACATTCCGTACTTC. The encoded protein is CASSLEGGRVENIPYF.

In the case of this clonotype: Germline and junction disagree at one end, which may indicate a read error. The CDR3 protein is CASSYSTGTSGSRFHEQYF. CDR3 DNA: TGTGCCAGCAGCTACTCAACCGGGACTAGCGGGAGTAGGTTCCACGAGCAGTACTTC. The rearrangement joins TRBV6-5 to TRBJ2-7; TRBD2 matches at 14 bases. The CDR3 loop spans 19 amino acids. CDR1 is MNHEY, CDR2 SVGAGI, per germline.

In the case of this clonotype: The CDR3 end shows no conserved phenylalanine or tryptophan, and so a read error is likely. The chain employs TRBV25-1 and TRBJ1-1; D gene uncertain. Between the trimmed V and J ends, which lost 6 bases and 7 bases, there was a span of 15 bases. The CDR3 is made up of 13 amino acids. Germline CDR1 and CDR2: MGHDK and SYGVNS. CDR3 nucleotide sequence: TGTGCCAGCAGCATATCGATGGTCAATGAAGCTTTCTTA. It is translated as CASSISMVNEAFL.